This T cell receptor (beta chain) was obtained from a study of T cell responses to AZD1222 COVID-19 vaccine. Generated by immunoSEQ multiplex PCR, the TCRdb table keeps only in-frame clones and is missing some. The sample gives some 80,000 clones, about nine tenths of which show up once; around 3.4% is in the top ten. To note about this clone: No antigen is known for it. Other DNA sequences in this specimen translate into the identical CDR3.

Second doses that came at about 4 or about 12 weeks were put together. Trimming took off 0 bases at V and 0 bases at J, with 8 bases between the two ends. In germline, CDR1 is LNHNV, CDR2 YYDKDF (reference sequence). This CDR3 contains 16 residues. Overall study results and limits: Unmutated variant regions reportedly attract nearly half of all spike-specific TCRs. Spike regions recognized by vaccine-associated CD4 TCRs spanned the protein, led by 160-218 and 743-854.

This sequence was found in an adult who received the AZD1222 COVID-19 vaccine. V and J are TRBV15 and TRBJ1-4; D is unclear. The starting material was peripheral blood, obtained 28 days after the second AZD1222 dose. CDR3 sequence reads: CATSRDLGATNEKLFF. DNA for the CDR3: TGTGCCACCAGCAGAGATCTCGGAGCAACTAATGAAAAACTGTTTTTT.